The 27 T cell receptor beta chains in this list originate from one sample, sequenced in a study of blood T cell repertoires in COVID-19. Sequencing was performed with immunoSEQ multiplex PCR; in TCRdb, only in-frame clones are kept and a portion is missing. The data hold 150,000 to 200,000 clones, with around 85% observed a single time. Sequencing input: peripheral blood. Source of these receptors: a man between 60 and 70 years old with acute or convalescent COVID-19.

In nucleotides, the CDR3 is TGTGCCAGCAGCCTCGACAGGGGTGGGTTCTACGAGCAGTACTTC. Translated: CASSLDRGGFYEQYF. The V call is TRBV7-6, the J call TRBJ2-7, with 8 bases matching TRBD1. Germline V lookup: CDR1 SGHVS, CDR2 FNYEAQ. The junction had 9 bases not matched to a gene; V was cut back by 5 bases and J by 3 bases. The CDR3 covers 15 residues.

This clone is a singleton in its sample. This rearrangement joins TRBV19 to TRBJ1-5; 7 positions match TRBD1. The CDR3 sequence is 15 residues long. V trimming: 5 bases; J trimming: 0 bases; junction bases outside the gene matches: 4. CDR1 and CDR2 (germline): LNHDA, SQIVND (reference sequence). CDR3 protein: CASSARQGSNQPQHF. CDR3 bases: TGTGCCAGTAGTGCTCGACAGGGTAGCAATCAGCCCCAGCATTTT.

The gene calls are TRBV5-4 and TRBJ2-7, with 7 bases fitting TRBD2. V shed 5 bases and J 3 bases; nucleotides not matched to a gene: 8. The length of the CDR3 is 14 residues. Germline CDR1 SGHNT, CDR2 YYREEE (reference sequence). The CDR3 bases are TGTGCCAGCAGACGGGACTACCAAGTCTACGAGCAGTACTTC. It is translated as CASRRDYQVYEQYF.

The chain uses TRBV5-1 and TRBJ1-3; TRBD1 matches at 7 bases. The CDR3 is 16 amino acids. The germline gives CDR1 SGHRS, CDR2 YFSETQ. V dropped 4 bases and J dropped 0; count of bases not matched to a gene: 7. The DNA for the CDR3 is TGCGCCAGCAGCCTAGGACAGGTCCGCTCTGGAAACACCATATATTTT. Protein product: CASSLGQVRSGNTIYF.

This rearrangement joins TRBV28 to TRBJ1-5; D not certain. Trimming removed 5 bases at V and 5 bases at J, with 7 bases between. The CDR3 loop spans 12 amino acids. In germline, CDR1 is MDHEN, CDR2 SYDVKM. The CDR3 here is CASSLLHQPQHF. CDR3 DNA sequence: TGTGCCAGCAGTCTTCTCCATCAGCCCCAGCATTTT.

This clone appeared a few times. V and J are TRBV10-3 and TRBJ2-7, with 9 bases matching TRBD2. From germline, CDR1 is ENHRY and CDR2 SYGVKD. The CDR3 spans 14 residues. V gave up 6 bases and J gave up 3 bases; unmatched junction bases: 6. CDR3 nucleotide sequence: TGTGCCATCAGAATGACTAGCGGAGTCTACGAGCAGTACTTC. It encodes CAIRMTSGVYEQYF.

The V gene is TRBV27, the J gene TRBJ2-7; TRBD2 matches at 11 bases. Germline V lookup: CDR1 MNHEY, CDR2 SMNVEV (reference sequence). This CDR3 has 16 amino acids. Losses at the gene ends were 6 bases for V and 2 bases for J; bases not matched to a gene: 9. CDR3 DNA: TGTGCCAGCAGCCGAAGTAGCGGGAGGGTCCCCTACGAGCAGTACTTC. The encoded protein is CASSRSSGRVPYEQYF.

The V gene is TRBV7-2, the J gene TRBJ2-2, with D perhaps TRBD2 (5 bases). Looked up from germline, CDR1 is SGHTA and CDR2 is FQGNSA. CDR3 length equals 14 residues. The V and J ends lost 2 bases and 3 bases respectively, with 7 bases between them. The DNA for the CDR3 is TGTGCCAGCAGCTTAAGGCGGGACACCGGGGAGCTGTTTTTT. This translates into CASSLRRDTGELFF.

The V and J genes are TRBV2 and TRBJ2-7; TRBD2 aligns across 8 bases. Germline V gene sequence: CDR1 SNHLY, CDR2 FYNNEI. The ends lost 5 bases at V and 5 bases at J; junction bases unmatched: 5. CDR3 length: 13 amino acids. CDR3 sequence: CASSRSGSHEQYF. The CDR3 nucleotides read TGTGCCAGCAGTCGAAGCGGGAGCCACGAGCAGTACTTC.

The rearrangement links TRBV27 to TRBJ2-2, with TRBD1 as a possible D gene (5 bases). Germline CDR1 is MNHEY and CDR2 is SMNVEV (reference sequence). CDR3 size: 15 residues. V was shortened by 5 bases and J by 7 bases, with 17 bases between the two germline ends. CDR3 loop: CASSLPSFQGGELFF. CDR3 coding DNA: TGTGCCAGCAGTCTGCCTAGTTTCCAGGGCGGGGAGCTGTTTTTT.

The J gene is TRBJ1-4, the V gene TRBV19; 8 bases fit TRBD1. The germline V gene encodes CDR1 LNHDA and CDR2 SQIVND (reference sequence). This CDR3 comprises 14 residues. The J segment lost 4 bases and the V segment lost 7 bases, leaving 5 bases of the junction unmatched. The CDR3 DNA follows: TGTGCCAGTATCGGGACAGGACGTAATGAAAAACTGTTTTTT. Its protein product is CASIGTGRNEKLFF.

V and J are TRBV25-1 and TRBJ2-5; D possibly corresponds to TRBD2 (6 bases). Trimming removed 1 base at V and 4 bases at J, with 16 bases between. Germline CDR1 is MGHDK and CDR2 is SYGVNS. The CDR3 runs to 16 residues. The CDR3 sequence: CASSEWSAGTGETQYF. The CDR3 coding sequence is TGTGCCAGCAGTGAATGGTCGGCAGGGACTGGAGAGACCCAGTACTTC.

CDR3 DNA sequence: TGTGCCAGCAGTTCAGCAGACCGGACAGCTGAAGCTTTCTTT. The encoded protein is CASSSADRTAEAFF. The J gene is TRBJ1-1, the V gene TRBV27; D may be TRBD1 (6 bases). This CDR3 region has 14 residues. Per the germline V gene, CDR1 is MNHEY and CDR2 is SMNVEV (reference sequence). Trimming pared 4 bases from V and 6 bases from J, leaving 15 bases between.

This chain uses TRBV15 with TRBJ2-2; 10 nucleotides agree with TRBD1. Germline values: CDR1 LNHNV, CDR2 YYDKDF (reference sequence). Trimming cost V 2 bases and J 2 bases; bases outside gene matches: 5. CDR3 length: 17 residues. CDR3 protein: CATSRKGTGANTGELFF. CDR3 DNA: TGTGCCACCAGCAGAAAGGGGACAGGGGCCAACACCGGGGAGCTGTTTTTT.

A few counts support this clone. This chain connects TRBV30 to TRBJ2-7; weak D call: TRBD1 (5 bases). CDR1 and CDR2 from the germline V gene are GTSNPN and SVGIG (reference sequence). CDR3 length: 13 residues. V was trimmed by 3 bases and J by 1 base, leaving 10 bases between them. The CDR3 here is CAWSQGQSYEQYF. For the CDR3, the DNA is TGTGCCTGGAGCCAAGGACAATCCTACGAGCAGTACTTC.

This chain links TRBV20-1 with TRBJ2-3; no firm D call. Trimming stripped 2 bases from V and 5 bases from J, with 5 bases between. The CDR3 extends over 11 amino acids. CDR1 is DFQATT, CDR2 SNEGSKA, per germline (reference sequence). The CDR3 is CSARILDTQYF. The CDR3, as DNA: TGCAGTGCTAGAATACTAGATACGCAGTATTTT.

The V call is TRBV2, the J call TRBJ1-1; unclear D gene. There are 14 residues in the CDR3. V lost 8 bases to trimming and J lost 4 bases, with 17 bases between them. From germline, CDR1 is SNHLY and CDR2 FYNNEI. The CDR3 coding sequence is TGTGCCAGCGCCCCTGAGGGTGGCGGCACTGAAGCTTTCTTT. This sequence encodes CASAPEGGGTEAFF.

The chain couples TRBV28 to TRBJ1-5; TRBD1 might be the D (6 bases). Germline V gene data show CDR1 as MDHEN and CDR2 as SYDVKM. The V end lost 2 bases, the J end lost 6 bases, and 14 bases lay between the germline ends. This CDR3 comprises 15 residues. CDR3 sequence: CASSLIGGWGQPQHF. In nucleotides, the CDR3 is TGTGCCAGCAGTTTAATAGGGGGTTGGGGTCAGCCCCAGCATTTT. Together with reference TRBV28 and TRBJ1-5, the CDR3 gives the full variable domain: DVKVTQSSRYLVKRTGEKVFLECVQDMDHENMFWYRQDPGLGLRLIYFSYDVKMKEKGDIPEGYSVSREKKERFSLILESASTNQTSMYLCASSLIGGWGQPQHFGDGTRLSIL.

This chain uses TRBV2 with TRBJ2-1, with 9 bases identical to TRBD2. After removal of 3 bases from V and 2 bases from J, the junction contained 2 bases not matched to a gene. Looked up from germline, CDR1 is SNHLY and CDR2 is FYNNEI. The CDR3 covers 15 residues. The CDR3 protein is CASSEPSGTYNEQFF. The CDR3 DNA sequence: TGTGCCAGCAGTGAGCCTAGCGGGACCTACAATGAGCAGTTCTTC.

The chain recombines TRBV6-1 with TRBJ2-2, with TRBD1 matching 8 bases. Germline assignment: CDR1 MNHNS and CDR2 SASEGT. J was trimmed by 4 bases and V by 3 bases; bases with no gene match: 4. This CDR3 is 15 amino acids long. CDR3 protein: CASSERTGTTGELFF. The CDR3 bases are TGTGCCAGCAGTGAGCGGACAGGGACCACCGGGGAGCTGTTTTTT.

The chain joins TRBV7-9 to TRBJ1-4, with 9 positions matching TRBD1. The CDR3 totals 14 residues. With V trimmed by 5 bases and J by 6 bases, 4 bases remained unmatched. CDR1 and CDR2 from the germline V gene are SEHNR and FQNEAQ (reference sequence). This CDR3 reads CASSVGQGYEKLFF. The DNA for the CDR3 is TGTGCCAGCAGCGTGGGACAGGGATATGAAAAACTGTTTTTT.

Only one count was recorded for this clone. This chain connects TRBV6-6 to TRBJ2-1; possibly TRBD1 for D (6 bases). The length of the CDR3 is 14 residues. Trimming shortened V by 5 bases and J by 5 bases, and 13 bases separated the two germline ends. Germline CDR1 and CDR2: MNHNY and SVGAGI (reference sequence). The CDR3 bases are TGTGCCAGCAGTCGCCCCCCAGGGGACAATGAGCAGTTCTTC. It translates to CASSRPPGDNEQFF.

DNA for the CDR3: TGTGCCAGCGATCGGCAGGGTCTTGGGCAGCCCCAGCATTTT. It codes for CASDRQGLGQPQHF. The genes are TRBV2 and TRBJ1-5, with a tentative D call TRBD1 (5 bases). The CDR3 covers 14 residues. The V end lost 8 bases, the J end lost 7 bases, and 18 bases lay between the germline ends. Looked up from germline, CDR1 is SNHLY and CDR2 is FYNNEI.

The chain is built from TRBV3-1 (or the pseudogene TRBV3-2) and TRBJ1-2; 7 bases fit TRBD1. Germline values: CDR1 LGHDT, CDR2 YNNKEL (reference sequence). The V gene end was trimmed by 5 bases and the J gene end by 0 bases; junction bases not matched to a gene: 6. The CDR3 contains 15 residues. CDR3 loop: CASSSIQGTNYGYTF. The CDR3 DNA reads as TGTGCCAGCAGCTCAATACAGGGGACTAACTATGGCTACACCTTC.

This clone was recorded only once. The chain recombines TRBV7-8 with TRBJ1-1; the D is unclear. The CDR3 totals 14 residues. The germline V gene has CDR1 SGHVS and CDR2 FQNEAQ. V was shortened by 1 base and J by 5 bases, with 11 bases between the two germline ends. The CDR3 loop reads CASSLVYEGTEAFF. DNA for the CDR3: TGTGCCAGCAGCTTAGTATACGAGGGAACTGAAGCTTTCTTT. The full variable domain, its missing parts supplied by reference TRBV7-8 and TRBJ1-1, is GAGVSQSPRYKVAKRGQDVALRCDPISGHVSLFWYQQALGQGPEFLTYFQNEAQLDKSGLPSDRFFAERPEGSVSTLKIQRTQQEDSAVYLCASSLVYEGTEAFFGQGTRLTVV.

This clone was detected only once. The CDR3 sequence is CAISVGGSSYNEQFF. The CDR3 DNA follows: TGTGCCATCAGTGTGGGCGGGAGCTCCTACAATGAGCAGTTCTTC. The chain combines TRBV10-3 with TRBJ2-1; 7 bases align to TRBD2. The V segment lost 4 bases and the J segment 0 bases; nucleotides outside the gene matches: 3. The germline CDR1 and CDR2 sequences are ENHRY and SYGVKD. The CDR3 consists of 15 residues.

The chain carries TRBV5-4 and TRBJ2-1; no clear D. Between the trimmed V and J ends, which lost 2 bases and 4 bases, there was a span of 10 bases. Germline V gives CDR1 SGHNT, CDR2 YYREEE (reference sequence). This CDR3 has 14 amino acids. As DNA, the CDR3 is TGTGCCAGCAGCTTAAGTAGTGCGTACAATGAGCAGTTCTTC. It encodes CASSLSSAYNEQFF.